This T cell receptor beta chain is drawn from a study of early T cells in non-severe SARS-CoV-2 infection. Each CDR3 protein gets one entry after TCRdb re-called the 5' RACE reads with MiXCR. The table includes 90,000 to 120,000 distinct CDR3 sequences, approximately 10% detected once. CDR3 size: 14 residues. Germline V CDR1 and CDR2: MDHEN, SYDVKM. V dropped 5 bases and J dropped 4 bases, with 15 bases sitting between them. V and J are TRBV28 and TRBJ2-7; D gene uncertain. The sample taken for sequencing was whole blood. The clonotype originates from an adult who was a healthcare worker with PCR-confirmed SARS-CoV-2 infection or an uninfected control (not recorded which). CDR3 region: CASSVSTLYYEQYF. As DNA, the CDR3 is TGTGCCAGCAGTGTATCGACTCTTTATTACGAGCAGTACTTC.